This T cell receptor (beta chain) was recovered during a study of identical twins. TCRdb re-analysed the 5' RACE reads in MiXCR, keeping a single row per CDR3 protein. The profile shows more than 200,000 distinct CDR3 sequences, roughly 13% of them singletons. General study points: In drawing conclusions, the study used cross-sectional statistical analysis and did not follow the same donors.

To note about this clonotype: What it binds is not known.

What was sequenced was memory (CD45RO+) T cells sorted from blood. The TCR sequence derives from a woman aged 18-30 years in good health.

The CDR3 protein is CASSLTLGQTNTGELFF. Here the CDR3 DNA reads TGCGCCAGCAGCTTGACGCTCGGACAGACAAACACCGGGGAGCTGTTTTTT. The V call is TRBV5-1, the J call TRBJ2-2; perhaps TRBD1 as D (6 bases). This CDR3 comprises 17 residues. Per germline, CDR1 SGHRS and CDR2 YFSETQ. V was trimmed by 1 base and J by 2 bases, leaving 15 bases between them.